This is a list of T cell receptor beta chains from one sample in a study of Ad26.COV2.S vaccination and SARS-CoV-2 variants. TCRdb's table, derived via immunoSEQ multiplex PCR, lists solely in-frame clones and lacks some. The sample contains some 350,000 clones, approximately 85% of which appear only once. Here the sequenced sample was peripheral blood, taken in a trial of Ad26.COV2.S vaccine versus placebo. These receptors were taken from a person between 18 and 65 years old who received the Ad26.COV2.S COVID-19 vaccine or a placebo. Each CDR3 is given with its conserved first and last residue. The order of the fields is V gene, D gene, clone size, J gene, CDR3 DNA, CDR3 protein. D genes are given only for firm matches. Only some rows state a clone size, as once, few, many or a class for expanded clones.

TRBV19	.	.	TRBJ1-4	TGTGCCAGTAGTCTTGGGGTTCCCGGACGGGAAAAACTGTTTTTT	CASSLGVPGREKLFF
TRBV3-1/TRBV3-2	.	.	TRBJ2-7	TGTGCCAGCAGCCGTGAAGAGTACGAGCAGTACTTC	CASSREEYEQYF
TRBV9	TRBD2	.	TRBJ2-3	TGTGCCAGCAGCGCCATAGCGGGAGGCCCCACAGATACGCAGTATTTT	CASSAIAGGPTDTQYF
TRBV5-1	.	.	TRBJ1-4	TGCGCCAGCAGCTTGAGGGCAGTCAGTGAAAAACTGTTTTTT	CASSLRAVSEKLFF
TRBV9	.	.	TRBJ1-2	TGTGCCAGCAGCGTATCCTCGGGGGACTATGGCTACACCTTC	CASSVSSGDYGYTF
TRBV11-2	.	few	TRBJ1-3	TGTGCCTCTCAGGGTTCTGGAAACACCATATATTTT	CASQGSGNTIYF
TRBV11-2	.	.	TRBJ1-1	TGTGCCAGCAGCTTAGGAGGGGGTTCGGACACTGAAGCTTTCTTT	CASSLGGGSDTEAFF
TRBV9	.	.	TRBJ2-7	TGTGCCAGCAGCGTAGATATAACAGACTACGAGCAGTACTTC	CASSVDITDYEQYF
TRBV6-5	.	once	TRBJ1-1	TGTGCCAGCCAGAACGGGATGAACACTGAAGCTTTCTTT	CASQNGMNTEAFF
TRBV6-5	.	.	TRBJ2-1	TGTGCCAGCAGTTTTGGTGTTATTGGCAATGAGCAGTTCTTC	CASSFGVIGNEQFF
TRBV5-6	TRBD1	.	TRBJ2-7	TGTGCCAGCAGCTGGAGGGGGGACAGGGAGTACGAGCAGTACTTC	CASSWRGDREYEQYF
TRBV3-1/TRBV3-2	TRBD1	.	TRBJ1-2	TGTGCCAGCAGCCACGCGGGACAGTACCATGGCTACACCTTC	CASSHAGQYHGYTF
TRBV5-4	.	.	TRBJ1-2	TGTGCCAGCAGCTCCCGGCAGAGCTACACCTTC	CASSSRQSYTF
TRBV2	.	once	TRBJ2-7	TGTGCCAGCAGTTTGACAGTTTCCTACGAGCAGTACTTC	CASSLTVSYEQYF
TRBV2	TRBD2	.	TRBJ2-2	TGTGCCAGCAGGGTAGGGGACTATGGGGAGCTGTTTTTT	CASRVGDYGELFF
TRBV6-2/TRBV6-3	TRBD1	.	TRBJ1-2	TGTGCCAGCAGTTACCAAAGGACAGGCCTGTATGGCTACACCTTC	CASSYQRTGLYGYTF
TRBV28	.	.	TRBJ2-5	TGTGCCAGCAGCTCGGAGCCCAGGGGTCAAGAGACCCAGTACTTC	CASSSEPRGQETQYF
TRBV27	TRBD1	.	TRBJ1-6	TGTGCCAGCAGTTCGACAGGGGTGGATTCACCCCTCCACTTT	CASSSTGVDSPLHF
TRBV3-1/TRBV3-2	TRBD2	.	TRBJ2-3	TGTGCCAGCAGCCTCCAGACTAGCGGGGGGGCGGGAGATACGCAGTATTTT	CASSLQTSGGAGDTQYF
TRBV3-1/TRBV3-2	.	few	TRBJ2-3	TGTGCCAGCAGCCCCCATTCCGGGACAACGGGGGGTACGCAGTATTTT	CASSPHSGTTGGTQYF
TRBV12-3/TRBV12-4	.	few	TRBJ2-2	TGTGCCAGCAGTTTGAGGGAGGGGGAGCTGTTTTTT	CASSLREGELFF
TRBV5-4	.	.	TRBJ2-7	TGTGCCAGCAGCTTGGAAACGGGCAGGAGCTCCTACGAGCAGTACTTC	CASSLETGRSSYEQYF
TRBV5-6	.	.	TRBJ2-7	TGTGCCAGCAGCTTGGGTCTGGGCCGCTCCTACGAGCAGTACTTC	CASSLGLGRSYEQYF
TRBV14	.	.	TRBJ2-7	TGTGCCAGCAGCCCACCGGGACACCTCTACGAGCAGTACTTC	CASSPPGHLYEQYF